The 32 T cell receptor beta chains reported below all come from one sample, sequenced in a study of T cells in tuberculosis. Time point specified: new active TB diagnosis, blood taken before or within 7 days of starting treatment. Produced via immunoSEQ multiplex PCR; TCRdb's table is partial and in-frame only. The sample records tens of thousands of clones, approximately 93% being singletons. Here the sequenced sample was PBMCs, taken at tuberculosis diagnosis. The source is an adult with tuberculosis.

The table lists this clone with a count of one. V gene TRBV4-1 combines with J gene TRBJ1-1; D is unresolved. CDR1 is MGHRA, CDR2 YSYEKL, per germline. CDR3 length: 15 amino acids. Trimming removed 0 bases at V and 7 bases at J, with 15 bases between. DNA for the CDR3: TGCGCCAGCAGCCAAGAATTGAGGCGCCCGGGTGAAGCTTTCTTT. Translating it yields CASSQELRRPGEAFF.

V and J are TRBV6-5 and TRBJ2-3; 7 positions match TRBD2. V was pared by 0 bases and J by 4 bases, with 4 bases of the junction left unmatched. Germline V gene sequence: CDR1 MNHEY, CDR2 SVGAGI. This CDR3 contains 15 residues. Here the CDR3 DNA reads TGTGCCAGCAGTTACTCCGGGGGGTATGCAGATACGCAGTATTTT. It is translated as CASSYSGGYADTQYF.

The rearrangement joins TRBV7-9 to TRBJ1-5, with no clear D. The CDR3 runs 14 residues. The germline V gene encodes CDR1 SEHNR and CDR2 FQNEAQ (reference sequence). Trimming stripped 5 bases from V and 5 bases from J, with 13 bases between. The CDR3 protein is CASSKQADHQPQHF. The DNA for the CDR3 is TGTGCCAGCAGCAAGCAGGCAGATCATCAGCCCCAGCATTTT.

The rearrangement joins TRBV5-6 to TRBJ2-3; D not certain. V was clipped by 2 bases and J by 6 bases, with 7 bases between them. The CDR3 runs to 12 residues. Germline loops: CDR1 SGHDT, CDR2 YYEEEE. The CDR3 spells CASSFDRDTQYF. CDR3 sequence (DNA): TGTGCCAGCAGCTTCGATCGGGATACGCAGTATTTT.

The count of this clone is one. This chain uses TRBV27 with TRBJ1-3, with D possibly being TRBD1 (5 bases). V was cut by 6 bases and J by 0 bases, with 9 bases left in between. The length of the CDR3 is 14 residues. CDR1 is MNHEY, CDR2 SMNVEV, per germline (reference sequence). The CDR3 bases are TGTGCCAGCAGGGGACTTGGCTCTGGAAACACCATATATTTT. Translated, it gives CASRGLGSGNTIYF.

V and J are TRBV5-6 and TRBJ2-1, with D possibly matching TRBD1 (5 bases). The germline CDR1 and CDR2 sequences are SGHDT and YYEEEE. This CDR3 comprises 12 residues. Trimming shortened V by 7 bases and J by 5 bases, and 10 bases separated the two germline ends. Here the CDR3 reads CASHQDNNEQFF. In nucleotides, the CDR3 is TGTGCCAGCCACCAGGACAACAATGAGCAGTTCTTC.

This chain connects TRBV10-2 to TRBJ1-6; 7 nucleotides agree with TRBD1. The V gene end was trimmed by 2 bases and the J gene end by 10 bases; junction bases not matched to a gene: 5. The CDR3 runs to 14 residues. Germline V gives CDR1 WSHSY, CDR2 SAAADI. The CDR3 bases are TGCGCCAGCAGTGAGCCTGACAGGGTATCACCCCTCCACTTT. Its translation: CASSEPDRVSPLHF.

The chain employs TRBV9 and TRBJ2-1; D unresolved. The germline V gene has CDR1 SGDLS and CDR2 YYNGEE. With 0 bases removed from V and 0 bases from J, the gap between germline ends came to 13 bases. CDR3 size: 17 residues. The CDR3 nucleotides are TGTGCCAGCAGCGTAGGATTTCGCGGCAACTCCTACAATGAGCAGTTCTTC. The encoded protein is CASSVGFRGNSYNEQFF.

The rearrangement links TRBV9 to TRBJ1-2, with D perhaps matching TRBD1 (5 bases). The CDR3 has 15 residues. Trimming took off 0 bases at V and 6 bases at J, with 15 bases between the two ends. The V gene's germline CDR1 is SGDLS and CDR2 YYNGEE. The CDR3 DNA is TGTGCCAGCAGCGTAGCCCCATTGGGGCCCGATGGCTACACCTTC. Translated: CASSVAPLGPDGYTF.

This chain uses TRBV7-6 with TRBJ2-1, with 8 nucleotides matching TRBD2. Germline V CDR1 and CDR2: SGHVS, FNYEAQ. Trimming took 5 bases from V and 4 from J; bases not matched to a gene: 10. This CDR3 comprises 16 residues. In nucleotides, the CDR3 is TGTGCCAGCAGCCTAAGCGGGACTAGTGGTTACAATGAGCAGTTCTTC. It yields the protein CASSLSGTSGYNEQFF. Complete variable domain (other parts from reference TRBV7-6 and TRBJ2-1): GAGVSQSPRYKVTKRGQDVALRCDPISGHVSLYWYRQALGQGPEFLTYFNYEAQQDKSGLPNDRFSAERPEGSISTLTIQRTEQRDSAMYRCASSLSGTSGYNEQFFGPGTRLTVL.

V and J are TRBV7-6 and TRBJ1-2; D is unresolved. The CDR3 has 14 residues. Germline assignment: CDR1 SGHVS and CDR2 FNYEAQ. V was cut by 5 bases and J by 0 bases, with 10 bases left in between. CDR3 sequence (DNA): TGTGCCAGCAGCCCCGAGGCTACTAACTATGGCTACACCTTC. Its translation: CASSPEATNYGYTF.

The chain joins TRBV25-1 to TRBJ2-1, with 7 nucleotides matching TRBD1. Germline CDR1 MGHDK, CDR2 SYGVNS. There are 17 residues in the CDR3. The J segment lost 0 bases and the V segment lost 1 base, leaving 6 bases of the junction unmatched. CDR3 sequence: CASSELGGQSSYNEQFF. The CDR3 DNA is TGTGCCAGCAGTGAATTAGGGGGACAGAGCTCCTACAATGAGCAGTTCTTC.

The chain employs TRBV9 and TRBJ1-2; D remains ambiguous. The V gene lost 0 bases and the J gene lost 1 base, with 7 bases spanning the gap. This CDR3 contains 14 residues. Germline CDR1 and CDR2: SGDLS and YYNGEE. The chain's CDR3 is CASSVGGDNYGYTF. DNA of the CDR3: TGTGCCAGCAGCGTAGGAGGTGATAACTATGGCTACACCTTC.

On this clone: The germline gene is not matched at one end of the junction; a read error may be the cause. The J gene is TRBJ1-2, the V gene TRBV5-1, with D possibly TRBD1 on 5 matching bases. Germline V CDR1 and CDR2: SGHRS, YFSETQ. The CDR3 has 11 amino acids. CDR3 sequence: CASRGEGPYYF. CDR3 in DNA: TGCGCCAGCCGAGGGGAGGGACCCTATTACTTC.

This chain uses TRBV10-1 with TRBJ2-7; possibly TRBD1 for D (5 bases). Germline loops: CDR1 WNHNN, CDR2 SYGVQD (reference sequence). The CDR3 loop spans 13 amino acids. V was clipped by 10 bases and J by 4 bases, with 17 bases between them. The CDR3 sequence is CAILLIQGYEQYF. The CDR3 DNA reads TGCGCCATCCTCCTGATCCAGGGTTACGAGCAGTACTTC.

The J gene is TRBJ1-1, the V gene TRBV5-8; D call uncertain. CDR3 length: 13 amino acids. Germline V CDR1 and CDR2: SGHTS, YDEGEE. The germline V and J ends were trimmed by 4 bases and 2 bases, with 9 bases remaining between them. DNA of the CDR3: TGTGCCAGCAGCCGGGAACAAAACACTGAAGCTTTCTTT. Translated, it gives CASSREQNTEAFF.

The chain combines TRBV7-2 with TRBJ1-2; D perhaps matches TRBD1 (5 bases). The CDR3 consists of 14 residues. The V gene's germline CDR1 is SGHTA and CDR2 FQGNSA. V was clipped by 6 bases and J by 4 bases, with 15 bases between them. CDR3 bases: TGTGCCAGCAGTAGGGCGGGGCGCATCTATGGCTACACCTTC. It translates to CASSRAGRIYGYTF.

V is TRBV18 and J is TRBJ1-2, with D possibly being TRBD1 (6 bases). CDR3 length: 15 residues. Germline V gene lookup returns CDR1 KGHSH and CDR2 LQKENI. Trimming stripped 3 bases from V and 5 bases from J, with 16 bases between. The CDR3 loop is CASSPRQEVGYGYTF. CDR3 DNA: TGTGCCAGCTCACCCCGACAGGAGGTTGGATATGGCTACACCTTC.

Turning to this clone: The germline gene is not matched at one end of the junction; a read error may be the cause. CDR3 nucleotides: TGTGCCTGGAGTGTGTTACGACTGAAAACTGAAGCTTTCTTT. It yields the protein CAWSVLRLKTEAFF. The chain links TRBV30 to TRBJ1-1; D unresolved. Germline-derived CDR1 and CDR2 are GTSNPN and SVGIG (reference sequence). This CDR3 contains 14 residues.

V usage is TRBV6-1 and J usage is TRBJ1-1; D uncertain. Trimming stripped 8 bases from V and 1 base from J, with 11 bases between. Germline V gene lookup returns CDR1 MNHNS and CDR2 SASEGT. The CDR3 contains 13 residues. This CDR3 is CASGRGQNTEAFF. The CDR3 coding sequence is TGTGCCAGCGGCCGGGGTCAGAACACTGAAGCTTTCTTT.

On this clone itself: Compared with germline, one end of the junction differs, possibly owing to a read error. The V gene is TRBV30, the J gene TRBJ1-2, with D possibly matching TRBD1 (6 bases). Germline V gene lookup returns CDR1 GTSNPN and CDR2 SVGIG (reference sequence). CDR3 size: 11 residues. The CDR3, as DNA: TGTGCCTGGAGTGTGCGTGGGACATCAAACTTC. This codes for CAWSVRGTSNF. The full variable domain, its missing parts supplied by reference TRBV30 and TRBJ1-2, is SQTIHQWPATLVQPVGSPLSLECTVEGTSNPNLYWYRQAAGRGLQLLFYSVGIGQISSEVPQNLSASRPQDRQFILSSKKLLLSDSGFYLCAWSVRGTSNFGSGTRLTVV.

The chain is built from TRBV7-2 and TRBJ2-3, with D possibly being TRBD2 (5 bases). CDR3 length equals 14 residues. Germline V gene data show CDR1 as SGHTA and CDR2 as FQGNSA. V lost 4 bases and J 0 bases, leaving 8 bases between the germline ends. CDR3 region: CASSSSGSTDTQYF. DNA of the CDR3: TGTGCCAGCAGCTCGAGCGGAAGCACAGATACGCAGTATTTT. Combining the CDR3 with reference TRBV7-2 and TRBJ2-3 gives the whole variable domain GAGVSQSPSNKVTEKGKDVELRCDPISGHTALYWYRQSLGQGLEFLIYFQGNSAPDKSGLPSDRFSAERTGGSVSTLTIQRTQQEDSAVYLCASSSSGSTDTQYFGPGTRLTVL.

CDR3 loop: CASSPGADYGYTF. The CDR3 DNA follows: TGTGCCAGCTCACCAGGGGCGGACTATGGCTACACCTTC. This chain connects TRBV18 to TRBJ1-2; D is perhaps TRBD1 (5 bases). The CDR3 has 13 amino acids. V lost 2 bases and J lost 3, with 7 bases in between. Germline CDR1 and CDR2: KGHSH and LQKENI.

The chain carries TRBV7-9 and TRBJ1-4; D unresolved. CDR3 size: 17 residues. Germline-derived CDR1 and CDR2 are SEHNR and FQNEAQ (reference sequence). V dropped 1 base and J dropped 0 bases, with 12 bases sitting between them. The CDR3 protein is CASSLGWAGTTNEKLFF. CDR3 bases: TGTGCCAGCAGCTTAGGGTGGGCCGGTACAACTAATGAAAAACTGTTTTTT.

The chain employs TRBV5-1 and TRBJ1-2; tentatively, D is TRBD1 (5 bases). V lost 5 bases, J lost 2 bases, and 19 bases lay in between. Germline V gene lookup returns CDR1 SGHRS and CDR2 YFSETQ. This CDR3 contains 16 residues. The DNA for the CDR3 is TGCGCCAGCAGACCAGATCACAGGTCAATAAACTATGGCTACACCTTC. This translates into CASRPDHRSINYGYTF.

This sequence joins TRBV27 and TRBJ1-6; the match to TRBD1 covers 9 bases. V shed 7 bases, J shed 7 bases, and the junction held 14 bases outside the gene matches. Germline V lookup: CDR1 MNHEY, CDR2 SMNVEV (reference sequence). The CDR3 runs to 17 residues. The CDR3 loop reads CASMRDRAKQGNSPLHF. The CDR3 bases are TGTGCCAGCATGCGGGACAGGGCGAAACAGGGGAATTCACCCCTCCACTTT.

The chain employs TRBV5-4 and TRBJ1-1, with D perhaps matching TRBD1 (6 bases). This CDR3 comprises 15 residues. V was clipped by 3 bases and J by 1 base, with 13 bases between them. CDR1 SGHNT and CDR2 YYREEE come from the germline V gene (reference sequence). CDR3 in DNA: TGTGCCAGCAGCTCCCCAGGGGCGGCGAACACTGAAGCTTTCTTT. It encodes CASSSPGAANTEAFF.

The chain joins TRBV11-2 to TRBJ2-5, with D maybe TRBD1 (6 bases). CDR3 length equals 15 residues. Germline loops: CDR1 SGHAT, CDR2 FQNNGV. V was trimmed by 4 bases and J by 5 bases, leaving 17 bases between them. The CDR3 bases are TGTGCCAGCAGCTCCGGCATGGGACAAATGGAGACCCAGTACTTC. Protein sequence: CASSSGMGQMETQYF.

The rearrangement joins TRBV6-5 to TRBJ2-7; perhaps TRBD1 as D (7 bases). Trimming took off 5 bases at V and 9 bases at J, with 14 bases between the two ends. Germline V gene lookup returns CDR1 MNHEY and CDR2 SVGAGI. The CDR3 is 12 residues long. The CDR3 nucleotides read TGTGCCAGCAGTGACCACAGGGGAGGGCAGTACTTC. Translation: CASSDHRGGQYF.

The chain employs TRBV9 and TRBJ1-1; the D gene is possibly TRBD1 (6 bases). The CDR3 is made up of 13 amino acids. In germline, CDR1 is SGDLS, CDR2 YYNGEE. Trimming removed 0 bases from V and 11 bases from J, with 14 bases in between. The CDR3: CASSVVGAQVAFF. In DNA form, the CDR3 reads TGTGCCAGCAGCGTAGTGGGGGCCCAGGTGGCTTTCTTT.

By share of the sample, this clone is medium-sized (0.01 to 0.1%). The CDR3 nucleotides are TGTGCCAGCATTACAACCGGCCGACTTGGGCAGTACTTC. Translated: CASITTGRLGQYF. The chain combines TRBV21-1 with TRBJ2-7; the D call in the table, TRBD2, was not verified against the DNA. TRBV21-1 is assigned pseudogene status. The CDR3 length is 13 residues.

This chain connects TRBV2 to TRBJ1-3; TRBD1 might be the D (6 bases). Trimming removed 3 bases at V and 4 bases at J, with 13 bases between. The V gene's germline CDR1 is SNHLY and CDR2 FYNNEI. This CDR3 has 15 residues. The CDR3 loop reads CASSDAGARGNTIYF. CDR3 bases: TGTGCCAGCAGTGACGCGGGGGCGCGGGGAAACACCATATATTTT.